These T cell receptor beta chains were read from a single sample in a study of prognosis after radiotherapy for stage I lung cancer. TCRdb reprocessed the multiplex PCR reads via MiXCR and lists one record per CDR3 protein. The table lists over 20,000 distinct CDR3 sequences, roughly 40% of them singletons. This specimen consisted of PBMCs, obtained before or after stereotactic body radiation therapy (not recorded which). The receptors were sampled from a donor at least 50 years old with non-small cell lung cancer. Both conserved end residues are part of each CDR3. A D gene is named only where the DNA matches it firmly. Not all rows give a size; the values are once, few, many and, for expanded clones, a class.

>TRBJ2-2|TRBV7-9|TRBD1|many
TGTGCCAGCAGCGTTCAGGGGGCCGGGGAGCTGTTTTTT
CASSVQGAGELFF
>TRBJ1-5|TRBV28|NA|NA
TGTGCCAGCAGTCGCGGGGGGCCCATCAATCAGCCCCAGCATTTT
CASSRGGPINQPQHF
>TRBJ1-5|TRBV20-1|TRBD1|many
TGCAGTGCTAGAGGAGGGGGCGGGAATCAGCCCCAGCATTTT
CSARGGGGNQPQHF
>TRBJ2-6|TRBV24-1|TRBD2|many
TGTGCCACCAGTGGGACTAGCGGGACCTCTGGGGCCAACGTCCTGACTTTC
CATSGTSGTSGANVLTF
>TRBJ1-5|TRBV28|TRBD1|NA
TGTGCCAGCAGTTGGGGGACAGGGGGCGATCAGCCCCAGCATTTT
CASSWGTGGDQPQHF
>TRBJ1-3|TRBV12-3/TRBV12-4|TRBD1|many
TGTGCCAGCAGCCGGGGACAGGGAGCAGGAAACACCATATATTTT
CASSRGQGAGNTIYF
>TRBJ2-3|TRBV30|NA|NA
TGTGCCTGGGCGGGCAGTATCACAGATACGCAGTATTTT
CAWAGSITDTQYF
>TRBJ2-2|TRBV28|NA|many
TGTGCCAGCAGTTCCCTTAGGGCTCGGGGAGCCCTTGGGGCGTTTTTT
CASSSLRARGALGAFF
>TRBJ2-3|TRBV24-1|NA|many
TGTGCCACCTCCAGGGACGGGGGCACAGATACGCAGTATTTT
CATSRDGGTDTQYF
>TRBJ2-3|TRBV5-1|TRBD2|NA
TGCGCCAGCAGCCTAAGAGCGGGAGGGCCGGATACGCAGTATTTT
CASSLRAGGPDTQYF
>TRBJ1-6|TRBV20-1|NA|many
TGCAGTGCTAGAGAAGGGGGATGGGGTTCACCCCTCCACTTT
CSAREGGWGSPLHF
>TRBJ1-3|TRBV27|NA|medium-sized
TGTGCCAGCAGTTTAACCGGGGGCGGTTCAGTTAGAAACACCATATATTTT
CASSLTGGGSVRNTIYF
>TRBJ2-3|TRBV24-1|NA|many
TGTGCCACCAGTGAAAGGGGTAACGCAGATACGCAGTATTTT
CATSERGNADTQYF
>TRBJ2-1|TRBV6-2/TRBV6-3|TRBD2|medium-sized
TGTGCCAGCAGGGAGGGACTAGCGGAGCAGTTCTTC
CASREGLAEQFF
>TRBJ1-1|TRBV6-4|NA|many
TGTGCCAGCAGTGCCTCCCCGGGGAACACTGAAGCTTTCTTT
CASSASPGNTEAFF
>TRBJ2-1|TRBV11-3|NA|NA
TGTGCCAGCAGCACCCGGGACACCAACGTTAATGAGCAGTTCTTC
CASSTRDTNVNEQFF
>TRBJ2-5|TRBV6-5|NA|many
TGTGCCAGCAGTTACCGGAATGGACAGCGGTCAGAGACCCAGTACTTC
CASSYRNGQRSETQYF
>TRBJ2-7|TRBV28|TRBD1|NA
TGTGCCAGCAGTCCCGGGACAGGGAGCGCCTACGAGCAGTACTTC
CASSPGTGSAYEQYF
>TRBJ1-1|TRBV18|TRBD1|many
TGTGCCAGCTCAAAACAGGGGGCGAACACTGAAGCTTTCTTT
CASSKQGANTEAFF
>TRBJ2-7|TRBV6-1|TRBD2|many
TGTGCCAGCATCTTAGGGGAGGGGACCTCCGGCGAGCAGTACTTC
CASILGEGTSGEQYF
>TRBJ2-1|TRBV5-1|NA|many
TGCGCCAGCAGCTTGGACAGCCAGTACAATGAGCAGTTCTTC
CASSLDSQYNEQFF
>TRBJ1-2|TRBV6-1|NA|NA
TGTGCCAGTAGCTACTCTCGGAGTGTTCCTTGCTACACCTTC
CASSYSRSVPCYTF
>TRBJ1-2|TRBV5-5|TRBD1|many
TGTGCCAGCAGCCGTACTATACAGGGGGCCGCGGTAGACTACACCTTC
CASSRTIQGAAVDYTF
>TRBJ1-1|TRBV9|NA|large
TGTGCCAGCACCGCGGCAAACACTGAAGCTTTCTTT
CASTAANTEAFF
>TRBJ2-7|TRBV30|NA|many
TGTGCCTGGAGTCGTCACGGTGGCAACGAGCAGTACTTC
CAWSRHGGNEQYF
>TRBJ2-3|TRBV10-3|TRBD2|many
TGTGCCATCAGTGACGGACTAGCGGGAAGCACAGATACGCAGTATTTT
CAISDGLAGSTDTQYF
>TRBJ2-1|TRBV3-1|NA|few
TGTGCCAGCAGCCAACAGTCCCCGGGACGCCTAAAGTACAATGAGCAGTTCTTC
CASSQQSPGRLKYNEQFF
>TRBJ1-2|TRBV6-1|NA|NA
TGTGCCAGCAGGATCGAACAGCCCCCTTCCCTCTACACTTTC
CASRIEQPPSLYTF
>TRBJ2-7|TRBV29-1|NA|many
TGCAGCGCTGGGGGCAGGGACTACGAGCAGTACTTC
CSAGGRDYEQYF
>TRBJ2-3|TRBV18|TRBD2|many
TGTGCCAGCCCAAAGGGGACTAGCGGGTCTAGCACAGATACGCAGTATTTT
CASPKGTSGSSTDTQYF
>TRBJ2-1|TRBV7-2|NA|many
TGTGCCAGCAGCTTATGGCGCCTAGCGAACAATGAGCAGTTCTTC
CASSLWRLANNEQFF
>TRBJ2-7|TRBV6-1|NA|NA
TGTGCCAGCAGTGAATCTCCCACCCCGGGGAGCTACGAGCAGTACTTC
CASSESPTPGSYEQYF
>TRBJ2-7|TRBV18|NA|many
TGTGCCAGCTCACCAAGCGCGTCCGAGCAGTACTTC
CASSPSASEQYF
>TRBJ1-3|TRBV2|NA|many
TGTGCCAGCGGCATTGCGGCAGCTGGAAACACCATATATTTT
CASGIAAAGNTIYF
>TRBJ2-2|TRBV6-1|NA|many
TGTGCCAGCAAAACGGGAGAAGCCGGGGAGCTGTTTTTT
CASKTGEAGELFF
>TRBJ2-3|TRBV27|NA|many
TGTGCCAGCAGTTTTGGTCCGGGACACCCGCAGTATTTT
CASSFGPGHPQYF
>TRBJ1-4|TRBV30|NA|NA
TGTGCCTGGAACAGCCTTAATGAAAAACTGTTTTTT
CAWNSLNEKLFF
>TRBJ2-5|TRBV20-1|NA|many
TGCAGTGCTAGCCCAAACGGAGGGTACCAAGAGACCCAGTACTTC
CSASPNGGYQETQYF
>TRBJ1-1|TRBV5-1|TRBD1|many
TGCGCCAGCAGCTTACGCCCCGGGACAGGGGGTGAGAACACTGAAGCTTTCTTT
CASSLRPGTGGENTEAFF
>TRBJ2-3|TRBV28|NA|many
TGTGCCAGCAGTTTAACAGATACGCAGTATTTT
CASSLTDTQYF
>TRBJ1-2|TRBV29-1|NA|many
TGCAGCGTTGTAGGGCCAGACCGGAGCTACACCTTC
CSVVGPDRSYTF
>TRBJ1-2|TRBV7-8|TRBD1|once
TGTGCCAGCAGCTTAGATCGTTCGGGACAGGGCCTCTATGGCTACACCTTC
CASSLDRSGQGLYGYTF
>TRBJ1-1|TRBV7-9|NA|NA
TGTGCCAGCAGCTTTGGATCAGTTACCGGGACTGAAGCTTTCTTT
CASSFGSVTGTEAFF
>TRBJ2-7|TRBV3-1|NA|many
TGTGCCAGCAGCCATACTGGGGGCTACGAGCAGTACTTC
CASSHTGGYEQYF
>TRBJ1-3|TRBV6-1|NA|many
TGTGCCAGCCGTACTTATACAGGGAAATACACCATATATTTT
CASRTYTGKYTIYF
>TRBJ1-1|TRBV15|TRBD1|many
TGTGCCACCAGCAAAGGACAGGGGCTCACTGAAGCTTTCTTT
CATSKGQGLTEAFF
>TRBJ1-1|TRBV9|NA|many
TGTGCCAGCAGCGTGCAAGTGAACACTGAAGCTTTCTTT
CASSVQVNTEAFF
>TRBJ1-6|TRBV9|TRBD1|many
TGTGCCAGCAGCCCGAGCGGGCAGGGGGCCGCGAATTCACCCCTCCACTTT
CASSPSGQGAANSPLHF
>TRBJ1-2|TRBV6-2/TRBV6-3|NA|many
TGTGCCAGCAGCTACTCTCGGAGTGTTCCTGGCTACACCTTC
CASSYSRSVPGYTF
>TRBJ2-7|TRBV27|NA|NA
TGTGCCAGCAGTTTATCAGGGGTTGCCTACGAGCAGTACTTC
CASSLSGVAYEQYF
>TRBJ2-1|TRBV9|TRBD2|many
TGTGCCAGCAGCGTAGCTCTGCTAGCGGGGGACAATGAGCAGTTCTTC
CASSVALLAGDNEQFF
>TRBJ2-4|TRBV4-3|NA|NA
TGCGCCAGCAGCCAAGTCACAGGGCTCATCAAAAACATTCAGTACTTC
CASSQVTGLIKNIQYF
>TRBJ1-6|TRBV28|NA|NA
TGTGCCAGCAGTTTATCCCACCTAACCTATAATTCACCCCTCCACTTT
CASSLSHLTYNSPLHF
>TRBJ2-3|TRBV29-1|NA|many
TGCAGCCCTCGATTGCAAAATACGCAGTATTTT
CSPRLQNTQYF
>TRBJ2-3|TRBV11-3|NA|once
TGTGCCAGCAGTTTCGGGGGACAGAACACAGATACGCAGTATTTT
CASSFGGQNTDTQYF
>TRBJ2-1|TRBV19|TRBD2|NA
TGTGCCAGTAGTCTTGGGTACTTAGCGGGAGATTATGAGCAGTTCTTC
CASSLGYLAGDYEQFF
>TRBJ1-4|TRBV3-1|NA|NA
TGTTCCAGCAGCGACCGTGGGTTCGTTGGTGAAAAACTGTTTTTT
CSSSDRGFVGEKLFF